Shown below are 28 T cell receptor beta chains from a single sample sequenced in a study of T cells in Graves' hyperthyroidism and ophthalmopathy. Amplification of TCR beta CDR3 regions used RNA as the template. The TCR CDR3 first-round RT-PCR relied on the HTBI primer set. TCRdb processed the multiplex PCR reads anew with MiXCR; each CDR3 protein has one entry. The sample yields about 200,000 distinct CDR3 sequences, about 17% seen once. The sample taken for sequencing was blood. These receptors were taken from a woman in her forties or fifties with Graves' hyperthyroidism.

This clonotype was found many times. The rearrangement uses TRBV18 and TRBJ2-7; the D gene is possibly TRBD2 (5 bases). Trimming took 3 bases from V and 3 from J, leaving 9 bases between them. Per the germline V gene, CDR1 is KGHSH and CDR2 is LQKENI. The CDR3 covers 13 residues. The CDR3 loop reads CASSPRANYEQYF. The DNA of the CDR3 is TGTGCCAGCTCACCGCGGGCAAACTACGAGCAGTACTTC.

The chain joins TRBV12-3 or TRBV12-4 to TRBJ1-1; D ambiguous. The ends were cut back, 2 bases at V and 6 bases at J, with 10 bases in the middle. CDR3 length: 13 residues. The CDR3 loop reads CASSLMRAPEAFF. The CDR3 region has the DNA TGTGCCAGCAGTTTAATGAGGGCACCTGAAGCTTTCTTT.

This clonotype was seen only once. This chain joins TRBV5-1 and TRBJ1-2, with 7 nucleotides matching TRBD1. Germline lookup yields CDR1 SGHRS and CDR2 YFSETQ. The CDR3 is 14 amino acids. J gave up 7 bases and V 3 bases, and 9 bases lay outside the gene matches. DNA of the CDR3: TGCGCCAGCAGCTCGAACCCTGACAGGGCTGGCTACACCTTC. Its protein product is CASSSNPDRAGYTF.

This rearrangement joins TRBV2 to TRBJ2-7, with D maybe TRBD1 (6 bases). Germline values: CDR1 SNHLY, CDR2 FYNNEI. V lost 4 bases, J lost 1 base, and 8 bases lay in between. CDR3 length: 13 amino acids. As DNA, the CDR3 is TGTGCCAGCAGTGCCCAGGGGTCCTACGAGCAGTACTTC. This translates into CASSAQGSYEQYF.

This clonotype was found many times. V and J are TRBV28 and TRBJ1-2, with a weak D call TRBD1 (6 bases). CDR1 is MDHEN and CDR2 is SYDVKM in the germline V gene. V lost 3 bases and J lost 2, with 13 bases in between. The CDR3 loop spans 15 amino acids. The CDR3 coding sequence is TGTGCCAGCAGTTTCGTACAGGGACTAAACTATGGCTACACCTTC. It yields the protein CASSFVQGLNYGYTF.

The genes are TRBV11-2 and TRBJ2-2; 7 positions agree with TRBD2. The CDR3 spans 18 residues. Per the germline V gene, CDR1 is SGHAT and CDR2 is FQNNGV. Germline trimming cut 0 bases from V and 4 bases from J; bases unmatched to any gene: 11. The DNA for the CDR3 is TGTGCCAGCAGCTTAGACGGTTTCGGGAGGCGAAGCACCGGGGAGCTGTTTTTT. This encodes CASSLDGFGRRSTGELFF.

This clonotype has at least ten counts. The chain is built from TRBV19 and TRBJ2-3; D is uncertain. Germline CDR1 LNHDA, CDR2 SQIVND (reference sequence). The CDR3 loop spans 11 amino acids. V shed 3 bases and J shed 3 bases, with 1 base lying between them. The CDR3 is CASSMTDTQYF. As DNA, the CDR3 is TGTGCCAGTAGTATGACAGATACGCAGTATTTT.

The chain couples TRBV19 to TRBJ1-2; D remains ambiguous. The V gene's germline CDR1 is LNHDA and CDR2 SQIVND (reference sequence). The CDR3 has 14 amino acids. Trimming removed 1 base at V and 0 bases at J, with 6 bases between. For the CDR3, the DNA is TGTGCCAGTAGTATAGTGGAAGCTAACTATGGCTACACCTTC. Translating gives CASSIVEANYGYTF.

To note about this clonotype: Since a much larger clone is just one base distant, this may be a read error. V usage is TRBV6-1 and J usage is TRBJ2-1, with 8 bases identical to TRBD2. CDR1 and CDR2 (germline): MNHNS, SASEGT. The CDR3 runs 15 residues. J gave up 3 bases and V 6 bases, and 7 bases lay outside the gene matches. The CDR3 spells CASRASGSHYNEQFF. The CDR3 region has the DNA TGTGCCAGCAGAGCAAGCGGGAGCCACTACAATGAGCAGTTCTTC.

About this clonotype itself: This sequence may be a read error, since a much larger clone differs from it by one base. This sequence joins TRBV28 and TRBJ1-1; tentative D call: TRBD1 (6 bases). V was shortened by 6 bases and J by 1 base, with 18 bases between the two germline ends. Germline loops: CDR1 MDHEN, CDR2 SYDVKM. The CDR3 is 16 residues long. The CDR3 sequence: CASRVTGGMANTEAFF. Written as DNA, the CDR3 is TGTGCCAGCAGAGTTACGGGGGGCATGGCGAACACTGAAGCTTTCTTT.

This clonotype was picked up many times. The V call is TRBV6-2 or TRBV6-3, the J call TRBJ2-7; unclear D gene. This CDR3 has 13 residues. V was shortened by 0 bases and J by 3 bases, with 6 bases between the two germline ends. Per germline, CDR1 MNHEY and CDR2 SVGEGT. The CDR3 nucleotides read TGTGCCAGCAGTTACTCGGGCCTCTACGAGCAGTACTTC. Encoded protein: CASSYSGLYEQYF.

This clonotype was seen ten or more times. The chain has TRBV20-1 and TRBJ1-2; no clear D. There are 13 residues in the CDR3. V lost 3 bases and J lost 5, with 13 bases in between. The germline V gene has CDR1 DFQATT and CDR2 SNEGSKA (reference sequence). The CDR3: CSASEETEYGYTF. In DNA, the CDR3 is TGCAGTGCTAGCGAAGAGACGGAATATGGCTACACCTTC.

This clonotype was recorded many times. The gene calls are TRBV28 and TRBJ2-7, with 11 bases lining up with TRBD2. Germline CDR1 and CDR2: MDHEN and SYDVKM. The CDR3 sequence is 15 residues long. Losses at the gene ends were 5 bases for V and 0 bases for J; bases not matched to a gene: 3. CDR3 amino acids: CASSGTSGISYEQYF. The DNA of the CDR3 is TGTGCCAGCAGTGGGACTAGCGGAATCTCCTACGAGCAGTACTTC.

In this sample, this clonotype turned up many times. The chain joins TRBV4-2 to TRBJ1-1; D is unclear. Deletions cut 0 bases from V and 1 base from J, with 3 bases between. The CDR3 is 13 amino acids. Looked up from germline, CDR1 is LGHNA and CDR2 is YNFKEQ. CDR3 amino acids: CASSQDRNTEAFF. CDR3 sequence (DNA): TGTGCCAGCAGCCAAGACAGGAACACTGAAGCTTTCTTT.

The chain links TRBV2 to TRBJ1-2; TRBD1 matches 8 bases. This CDR3 has 15 amino acids. Unmatched junction bases numbered 12, after V lost 4 bases and J lost 8 bases. Germline loops: CDR1 SNHLY, CDR2 FYNNEI. Written as DNA, the CDR3 is TGTGCCAGCAGTGGACAGGGGATGCTGGCGGGCGGCTACACCTTC. It specifies CASSGQGMLAGGYTF.

This clonotype occurred many times. This chain links TRBV4-2 with TRBJ2-7; 8 bases agree with TRBD1. The germline V gene has CDR1 LGHNA and CDR2 YNFKEQ. The CDR3 runs to 14 residues. V lost 4 bases, J lost 4 bases, and 6 bases stayed unmatched. Here the CDR3 DNA reads TGTGCCAGCAGCCTTGAGACAGGGGTTTACGAGCAGTACTTC. As protein: CASSLETGVYEQYF.

The chain carries TRBV2 and TRBJ2-7, with D possibly being TRBD1 or TRBD2 (6 bases each). In germline, CDR1 is SNHLY, CDR2 FYNNEI. CDR3 length equals 12 residues. V was cut by 8 bases and J by 3 bases, with 11 bases left in between. CDR3 protein: CASVGGGYEQYF. CDR3 sequence (DNA): TGTGCCAGCGTAGGAGGGGGCTACGAGCAGTACTTC.

Many counts were recorded for this clonotype. The chain has TRBV11-1 and TRBJ2-2; D tentatively reads TRBD1 or TRBD2 (6 bases each). The V end was cut by 3 bases, the J end by 0 bases, with 14 bases between. Germline V gives CDR1 SGHAT, CDR2 FQDESV (reference sequence). The CDR3 is made up of 17 amino acids. CDR3 in DNA: TGTGCCAGCAGCTTGGCACGGGGGCCCCCGAACACCGGGGAGCTGTTTTTT. It translates to CASSLARGPPNTGELFF.

This clonotype has at least ten counts. V and J are TRBV5-1 and TRBJ1-1, with a possible D match to TRBD1 (6 bases). Germline CDR1 SGHRS, CDR2 YFSETQ. Trimming pared 6 bases from V and 2 bases from J, leaving 23 bases between. This CDR3 region has 17 residues. CDR3 in DNA: TGCGCCAGCACACCGTACCCAGACCCAGGGGTCAACACTGAAGCTTTCTTT. This gives the protein CASTPYPDPGVNTEAFF. Using reference TRBV5-1 and TRBJ1-1 for the parts outside the CDR3, the full variable domain is KAGVTQTPRYLIKTRGQQVTLSCSPISGHRSVSWYQQTPGQGLQFLFEYFSETQRNKGNFPGRFSGRQFSNSRSEMNVSTLELGDSALYLCASTPYPDPGVNTEAFFGQGTRLTVV.

The V and J genes are TRBV5-8 and TRBJ1-4; 8 nucleotides match TRBD1. Germline values: CDR1 SGHTS, CDR2 YDEGEE. There are 14 residues in the CDR3. V was clipped by 4 bases and J by 7 bases; unmatched bases: 6. The DNA of the CDR3 is TGTGCCAGCAGCCGATCAGGGGGCGGTGAAAAACTGTTTTTT. It translates to CASSRSGGGEKLFF.

This clonotype has just a few counts. This sequence may be a read error, since a much larger clone differs from it by one base. The CDR3 nucleotides are TGCAGTGCTAATCGGCTAGCGGGACCCTACAATGAGCAGTTCTTC. Protein: CSANRLAGPYNEQFF. The rearrangement links TRBV20-1 to TRBJ2-1; 9 bases agree with TRBD2. The CDR3 has 15 residues. The germline gives CDR1 DFQATT, CDR2 SNEGSKA (reference sequence). V gave up 4 bases and J gave up 2 bases; unmatched junction bases: 6.

Many counts were recorded for this clonotype. The chain has TRBV2 and TRBJ2-7, with D possibly TRBD1 on 5 matching bases. CDR1 SNHLY and CDR2 FYNNEI come from the germline V gene. This CDR3 has 13 residues. V lost 6 bases, J lost 7 bases, and 16 bases lay in between. The CDR3 reads CASRYQGCREQYF. DNA of the CDR3: TGTGCCAGCAGGTATCAGGGTTGTCGTGAGCAGTACTTC.

This clonotype has at least ten counts. The rearrangement links TRBV6-1 to TRBJ2-2; 13 bases line up with TRBD2. This CDR3 is 17 amino acids long. Germline CDR1 is MNHNS and CDR2 is SASEGT. V lost 1 base, J lost 3 bases, and 2 bases stayed unmatched. DNA for the CDR3: TGTGCCAGCAGTGAAGGGACTAGCGGGAGTTACACCGGGGAGCTGTTTTTT. Translated, it gives CASSEGTSGSYTGELFF.

The table lists this clonotype with a few counts. The chain combines TRBV24-1 with TRBJ1-1; D call uncertain. CDR1 and CDR2 (germline): KGHDR, SFDVKD. This CDR3 region has 13 residues. Trimming removed 5 bases at V and 5 bases at J, with 11 bases between. CDR3 amino acids: CATSGSGGTEAFF. The CDR3 region has the DNA TGTGCCACCAGTGGGTCCGGTGGGACTGAAGCTTTCTTT.

The chain couples TRBV5-1 to TRBJ1-4, with D hard to call. V dropped 3 bases and J dropped 8 bases, with 11 bases sitting between them. This CDR3 contains 13 residues. From germline, CDR1 is SGHRS and CDR2 YFSETQ. Written as DNA, the CDR3 is TGCGCCAGCAGCTCGGGATATGGAGAAAAACTGTTTTTT. Translating it yields CASSSGYGEKLFF.

This clonotype has only a few counts. CDR3 DNA sequence: TGCGCCAGCAGCCCCGGGACGGACTCCTACAATGAGCAGTTCTTC. Its translation is CASSPGTDSYNEQFF. The V and J genes are TRBV5-1 and TRBJ2-1; D may be TRBD1 or TRBD2 (5 bases each). The germline V gene encodes CDR1 SGHRS and CDR2 YFSETQ. V was cut by 4 bases and J by 0 bases, with 11 bases left in between. The CDR3 consists of 15 residues.

The rearrangement links TRBV14 to TRBJ2-3; D uncertain. The ends were cut back, 1 base at V and 4 bases at J, with 12 bases in the middle. Germline V gives CDR1 SGHDN, CDR2 FVKESK. The CDR3 consists of 15 residues. The CDR3 sequence: CASSQVDVGPDTQYF. CDR3 nucleotides: TGTGCCAGCAGCCAAGTAGACGTAGGTCCAGATACGCAGTATTTT. The full variable domain, with the rest looked up from reference TRBV14 and TRBJ2-3, is EAGVTQFPSHSVIEKGQTVTLRCDPISGHDNLYWYRRVMGKEIKFLLHFVKESKQDESGMPNNRFLAERTGGTYSTLKVQPAELEDSGVYFCASSQVDVGPDTQYFGPGTRLTVL.

The J gene is TRBJ2-5, the V gene TRBV27; D possibly matches TRBD1 or TRBD2 (5 bases each). Germline V gene sequence: CDR1 MNHEY, CDR2 SMNVEV (reference sequence). The CDR3 totals 15 residues. V was pared by 5 bases and J by 5 bases, with 18 bases between. As DNA, the CDR3 is TGTGCCAGCAGTCCCGTGCAGGGACCTAGGGAGACCCAGTACTTC. Its protein product is CASSPVQGPRETQYF.